These 20 T cell receptor beta chains were sequenced from one sample in a study of T cell responses to AZD1222 COVID-19 vaccine. Clones were read by immunoSEQ multiplex PCR, and TCRdb kept only the in-frame ones, dropping some. Here the sample spans some 96,000 clones, 70% to 85% being singletons. The sample in question was peripheral blood, obtained 28 days after the second AZD1222 dose. All receptors derive from an adult who received the AZD1222 COVID-19 vaccine.

The chain recombines TRBV3-1 (or the pseudogene TRBV3-2) with TRBJ1-5, with TRBD1 as a possible D gene (5 bases). Trimming removed 5 bases from V and 3 bases from J, with 17 bases in between. The CDR3 totals 16 residues. Germline values: CDR1 LGHDT, CDR2 YNNKEL (reference sequence). The CDR3 loop reads CASSARSGTDNQPQHF. In DNA form, the CDR3 reads TGTGCCAGCAGCGCGAGATCCGGGACGGACAATCAGCCCCAGCATTTT.

This clone was recorded only once. V usage is TRBV19 and J usage is TRBJ1-1; no clear D. The CDR3 runs 14 residues. The germline gives CDR1 LNHDA, CDR2 SQIVND (reference sequence). Trimming took 1 base from V and 0 from J, leaving 6 bases between them. The CDR3 spells CASSIVPVNTEAFF. Written as DNA, the CDR3 is TGTGCCAGTAGTATAGTGCCGGTGAACACTGAAGCTTTCTTT.

This clone came up a few times. The chain carries TRBV23-1 and TRBJ1-2; TRBD1 agrees at 8 bases. TRBV23-1 is an ORF; its function is uncertain. The trim removed 0 bases at V and 7 bases at J, leaving 4 bases unmatched. The CDR3 is made up of 14 amino acids. The CDR3 nucleotides read TGCGCCAGCAGTCAATCGAGGGACAGGACTGGCTACACCTTC. Its protein is CASSQSRDRTGYTF.

This clone occurred a few times. V is TRBV18 and J is TRBJ1-2; D is possibly TRBD1 (5 bases). Germline loops: CDR1 KGHSH, CDR2 LQKENI. This CDR3 is built from 14 residues. V was shortened by 0 bases and J by 7 bases, with 12 bases between the two germline ends. The CDR3 DNA reads TGTGCCAGCTCACCACCGACGGGGGGTATTGGCTACACCTTC. Its protein product is CASSPPTGGIGYTF.

This chain connects TRBV9 to TRBJ1-1; no clear D. The V end was cut by 0 bases, the J end by 0 bases, with 6 bases between. The V gene's germline CDR1 is SGDLS and CDR2 YYNGEE. The CDR3 covers 14 residues. CDR3 DNA sequence: TGTGCCAGCAGCGTAGGGGCTATGAACACTGAAGCTTTCTTT. It codes for CASSVGAMNTEAFF. Together with reference TRBV9 and TRBJ1-1, the CDR3 gives the full variable domain: DSGVTQTPKHLITATGQRVTLRCSPRSGDLSVYWYQQSLDQGLQFLIQYYNGEERAKGNILERFSAQQFPDLHSELNLSSLELGDSALYFCASSVGAMNTEAFFGQGTRLTVV.

The chain recombines TRBV29-1 with TRBJ2-7, with 9 bases lining up with TRBD2. V shed 4 bases and J 6 bases; nucleotides not matched to a gene: 7. CDR3 size: 13 residues. Per the germline V gene, CDR1 is SQVTM and CDR2 is ANQGSEA. DNA for the CDR3: TGCAGCGTTGGAGCGGGAGGAAGAGGCGAGCAGTACTTC. It translates to CSVGAGGRGEQYF.

The rearrangement links TRBV6-5 to TRBJ1-5; D unclear. The CDR3 is 12 residues long. Trimming stripped 10 bases from V and 2 bases from J, with 9 bases between. Germline CDR1 reads MNHEY; CDR2 reads SVGAGI. The CDR3 sequence: CATSLGNQPQHF. The CDR3 coding sequence is TGTGCCACTTCGTTAGGCAATCAGCCCCAGCATTTT.

The rearrangement uses TRBV2 and TRBJ1-2; TRBD1 might be the D (5 bases). Germline CDR1 is SNHLY and CDR2 is FYNNEI. Trimming left V 5 bases short and J 0 bases short, with 10 bases between. The CDR3 sequence is 14 residues long. In DNA form, the CDR3 reads TGTGCCAGCAGTTCCAGGGACCCTAACTATGGCTACACCTTC. Translated, it gives CASSSRDPNYGYTF.

The chain has TRBV6-2 or TRBV6-3 and TRBJ2-1; D remains unclear. V was pared by 5 bases and J by 0 bases, with 11 bases between. The CDR3 sequence is 15 residues long. The V gene's germline CDR1 is MNHEY and CDR2 SVGEGT. The CDR3: CASSRTLSSYNEQFF. The DNA of the CDR3 is TGTGCCAGCAGTCGGACCCTCAGCTCCTACAATGAGCAGTTCTTC.

The rearrangement uses TRBV5-1 and TRBJ1-6, with 8 bases identical to TRBD1. The germline V gene has CDR1 SGHRS and CDR2 YFSETQ. Trimming cost V 8 bases and J 10 bases; bases outside gene matches: 8. This CDR3 is built from 13 residues. The DNA of the CDR3 is TGCGCCAGTACGGAGACAGGGGTATCACCCCTCCACTTT. This translates into CASTETGVSPLHF.

This sequence joins TRBV11-2 and TRBJ2-7; a possible D gene is TRBD1 (7 bases). Trimming removed 2 bases from V and 2 bases from J, with 19 bases in between. Germline-derived CDR1 and CDR2 are SGHAT and FQNNGV. There are 17 residues in the CDR3. The CDR3 nucleotides read TGTGCCAGCAGCTTATGGGGAGGTGGGGGACAGCCCTACGAGCAGTACTTC. Its translation: CASSLWGGGGQPYEQYF. The full variable domain, its missing parts supplied by reference TRBV11-2 and TRBJ2-7, is EAGVAQSPRYKIIEKRQSVAFWCNPISGHATLYWYQQILGQGPKLLIQFQNNGVVDDSQLPKDRFSAERLKGVDSTLKIQPAKLEDSAVYLCASSLWGGGGQPYEQYFGPGTRLTVT.

V is TRBV4-1 and J is TRBJ2-7; TRBD1 matches 7 bases. Per the germline V gene, CDR1 is MGHRA and CDR2 is YSYEKL. The CDR3 has 16 amino acids. With V trimmed by 0 bases and J by 1 base, 6 bases remained unmatched. The CDR3 spells CASSQDRGRGSYEQYF. As DNA, the CDR3 is TGCGCCAGCAGCCAAGATCGGGGCAGGGGGTCCTACGAGCAGTACTTC.

The V call is TRBV11-3, the J call TRBJ2-7, with D uncertain. This CDR3 contains 11 residues. Germline V CDR1 and CDR2: SGHNT, YENEEA. Trimming cost V 4 bases and J 1 base, with 2 bases left between them. The CDR3 DNA sequence: TGTGCCAGCAGCTGGTCCTACGAGCAGTACTTC. Translating it yields CASSWSYEQYF.

The table lists this clone with a few counts. The rearrangement uses TRBV6-6 and TRBJ2-4, with D possibly being TRBD2 (6 bases). This CDR3 comprises 16 residues. Looked up from germline, CDR1 is MNHNY and CDR2 is SVGAGI (reference sequence). V was shortened by 6 bases and J by 0 bases, with 15 bases between the two germline ends. This CDR3 is CASSVGGDLAKNIQYF. The CDR3 region has the DNA TGTGCCAGCAGCGTGGGGGGTGATCTAGCCAAAAACATTCAGTACTTC.

This clone was seen once. The chain recombines TRBV2 with TRBJ1-1; TRBD1 might be the D (5 bases). Trimming took off 5 bases at V and 1 base at J, with 11 bases between the two ends. This CDR3 has 14 amino acids. Germline V gene lookup returns CDR1 SNHLY and CDR2 FYNNEI. CDR3 bases: TGTGCCAGCAGTAGCCAGGGCCCGAACACTGAAGCTTTCTTT. This encodes CASSSQGPNTEAFF.

The CDR3 DNA is TGCGCCAGCAGCCTACAGGGAGGGAATGAAAAACTGTTTTTT. This codes for CASSLQGGNEKLFF. The rearrangement links TRBV5-1 to TRBJ1-4; possibly TRBD1 for D (6 bases). Between the trimmed V and J ends, which lost 4 bases and 5 bases, there was a span of 12 bases. This CDR3 contains 14 residues. CDR1 SGHRS and CDR2 YFSETQ come from the germline V gene.

This chain links TRBV6-5 with TRBJ1-3, with 7 bases that match TRBD1. V shed 6 bases, J shed 8 bases, and the junction held 10 bases outside the gene matches. Per germline, CDR1 MNHEY and CDR2 SVGAGI. The CDR3 has 14 amino acids. CDR3: CASREGQNLYTIYF. In nucleotides, the CDR3 is TGTGCCAGCAGGGAGGGACAGAATCTTTACACCATATATTTT.

The V call is TRBV2, the J call TRBJ1-5, with 9 bases lining up with TRBD1. The trim removed 4 bases at V and 6 bases at J, leaving 10 bases unmatched. The germline CDR1 and CDR2 sequences are SNHLY and FYNNEI. This CDR3 has 16 amino acids. The CDR3 reads CASSVQGARVGQPQHF. As DNA, the CDR3 is TGTGCCAGCAGTGTACAGGGGGCTCGGGTGGGTCAGCCCCAGCATTTT.

The chain combines TRBV19 with TRBJ2-2; 9 nucleotides align to TRBD1. CDR1 and CDR2 (germline): LNHDA, SQIVND (reference sequence). V lost 2 bases and J lost 8; bases outside the gene matches: 15. This CDR3 is 18 amino acids long. Here the CDR3 reads CASSIRFGQGTSVGELFF. The CDR3 DNA follows: TGTGCCAGTAGTATAAGATTCGGACAGGGGACATCTGTTGGGGAGCTGTTTTTT.

The V gene is TRBV2, the J gene TRBJ1-4; 7 bases fit TRBD1. After removal of 6 bases from V and 7 bases from J, the junction contained 8 bases not matched to a gene. CDR1 is SNHLY and CDR2 is FYNNEI in the germline V gene. There are 14 residues in the CDR3. CDR3 residues: CASSYRTGREKLFF. The CDR3 coding sequence is TGTGCCAGCAGCTATCGGACAGGTCGTGAAAAACTGTTTTTT.